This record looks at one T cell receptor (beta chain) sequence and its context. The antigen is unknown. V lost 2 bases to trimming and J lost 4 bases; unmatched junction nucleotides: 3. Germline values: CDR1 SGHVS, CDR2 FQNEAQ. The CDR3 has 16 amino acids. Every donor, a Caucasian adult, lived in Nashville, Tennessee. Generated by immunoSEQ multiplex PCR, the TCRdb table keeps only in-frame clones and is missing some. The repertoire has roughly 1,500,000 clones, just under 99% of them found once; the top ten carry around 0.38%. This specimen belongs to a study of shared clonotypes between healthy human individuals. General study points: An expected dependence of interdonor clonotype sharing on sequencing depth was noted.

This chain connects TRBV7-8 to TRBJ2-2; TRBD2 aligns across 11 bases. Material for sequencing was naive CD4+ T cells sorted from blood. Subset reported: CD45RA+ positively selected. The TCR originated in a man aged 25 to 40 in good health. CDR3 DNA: TGTGCCAGCAGCTTATTTGGGACTAGCGGCACCGGGGAGCTGTTTTTT. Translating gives CASSLFGTSGTGELFF.